The clone carrying this T cell receptor (beta chain) has only a few counts. The target antigen is unknown. The data stem from a study of CD8 T cells in ankylosing spondylitis. Study-level findings and limits: Characteristic of ankylosing spondylitis blood, it appeared, was a TCR beta motif comprising several highly homologous variants.

TCRdb reanalysed the 5' RACE reads using MiXCR and keeps one entry per CDR3 protein. The data contain just under 550,000 distinct CDR3 sequences, 9.5% to 15% of them singletons. The V gene lost 0 bases and the J gene lost 1 base, with 9 bases spanning the gap. Germline loops: CDR1 MNHEY, CDR2 SVGEGT. The CDR3 contains 15 residues. The TCR sequence derives from a male donor with ankylosing spondylitis. Input material: blood, either unsorted or a sorted T cell fraction (not recorded which). V gene TRBV6-2 or TRBV6-3 combines with J gene TRBJ2-5; D is ambiguous. The CDR3 bases are TGTGCCAGCAGTTACTCGCAGGTGGCCCAAGAGACCCAGTACTTC. Protein product: CASSYSQVAQETQYF.